The source of this T cell receptor (beta chain) is a study of OX40 agonist ivuxolimab in advanced cancers. Background for the entire study: Ivuxolimab, which targeted the costimulatory receptor OX40 (CD134), was an agonistic, fully human IgG2 monoclonal antibody. Intravenous ivuxolimab was administered to patients every 2 weeks at six dose levels: 0.01, 0.1, 0.3, 1.5, 3 and 10 mg/kg. Among the roughly 52 dose-escalation patients, around 20 had hepatocellular carcinoma, roughly 15 melanoma, 9 renal cell carcinoma and 9 head and neck cancer. A male proportion of 82.7% and a mean age of roughly 58 years, ranging from about 23 to 90, were recorded for the dose-escalation cohort. Patients were allowed to have had prior anti-PD-1, anti-PD-L1 or anti-CTLA-4 therapy, and approximately 39% of the dose-escalation patients had been treated with checkpoint inhibitors. Partial responses were achieved by three dose-escalation patients, of whom one had hepatocellular carcinoma and two had cutaneous melanoma. Peripheral TCRbeta sequencing was intended to test whether TCR sequence diversity was altered and clonal T-cell expansion was caused by ivuxolimab. The paper describes the monotherapy dose-escalation part (N = 52 patients) of the phase I trial of ivuxolimab.

The trial excluded patients who had a history of autoimmune disease or who were on systemic immunosuppression. Peripheral blood for TCR sequencing was drawn from every dose cohort at baseline, at cycle 4 day 1 and at cycle 7 day 1. The samples were drawn from a first-in-human, open-label, multicenter phase I dose-escalation trial of ivuxolimab. The trial enrolled adults with locally advanced or metastatic head and neck squamous cell, hepatocellular, melanoma or renal cell carcinoma. CD4+ and CD8+ T cells were sorted separately from peripheral blood before TCR sequencing. Trimming removed 2 bases from V and 15 bases from J; the gene matches leave 11 bases unexplained. Its CDR3 holds 14 amino acids, cysteine through phenylalanine. The entry retains the CDR3 DNA only, 42 bases that are in frame from base 1. From a lookup of the germline V gene, CDR1 and CDR2 are SGHVS and FQNEAQ. Paper-wide results and their limitations: Partial responders in the 0.1-3.0 mg/kg groups had among the lowest normalized peripheral clonal expansion, especially among CD8+ T cells. Low levels of normalized T-cell clonal expansion were also seen in some patients who did not respond. At doses of 0.1 to 3.0 mg/kg, clonal expansion of both CD4+ and CD8+ T cells in blood was seen between baseline and week 6. The antigen specificity of the clonally expanded peripheral T cells was not determined. After ivuxolimab, expanded clones were on average more numerous among CD8+ T cells than among CD4+ T cells.

About this clone itself: No cognate antigen has been identified for it. No qualities accompany the bases; no much larger clone lies one base away.

Genomic DNA was extracted from sorted cells for sequencing of the TCRbeta CDR3 region. The immunoSEQ Assay was used for sequencing of TCRbeta CDR3 regions. Sourced from immuneACCESS, this table was stored by TCRdb with only in-frame sequences that have V and J called. A share of the clones is absent; for the studies checked, an unresolved V gene accounts for under half, and the remainder has no known explanation. The sample table holds 98,000 or so clones, of which about 91% were seen once. The biggest ten clones account for roughly 0.66% of the sample. Source: CD4+ or CD8+ T cells sorted from blood, taken in a trial of the OX40 agonist ivuxolimab. Here the chain combines TRBV7-8 and TRBJ2-1; TRBD2 matches 9 bases in the middle. The TCR sequence derives from an adult with an advanced solid tumor such as melanoma, head and neck, liver or kidney cancer. Read as DNA, the sequence is TGTGCCAGCAGCTTAACCGGTACTAGCGGGTTTGTGTTCTTC. Its protein is CASSLTGTSGFVFF.